The rows below give T cell receptor beta chains drawn from one sample of a study of blood T cell repertoires in COVID-19. Profiling relied on immunoSEQ multiplex PCR, and the TCRdb table lists in-frame clones only, not all of them. This table holds around 260,000 clones, roughly 80% found once. Material for sequencing was peripheral blood. These TCRs come from a woman aged 50 to 65 who had recovered from COVID-19. Both conserved end residues are part of each CDR3. D genes are given only for firm matches.

TRBV4-1	NA	TRBJ1-1	CASSQVLSGNTEAFF
TRBV3-1/TRBV3-2	NA	TRBJ1-3	CASSPVSSGNTIYF
TRBV12-3/TRBV12-4	NA	TRBJ1-4	CASRVTTNEKLFF
TRBV19	TRBD2	TRBJ2-1	CASSPGRDYLNEQFF
TRBV24-1	TRBD1	TRBJ1-2	CATASPGQGDYGYTF
TRBV18	NA	TRBJ1-4	CASSPANEKLFF
TRBV6-6	TRBD1	TRBJ2-4	CASRTKGQGSIQYF
TRBV7-2	NA	TRBJ2-7	CASSGRQGLYSYEQYF
TRBV6-2/TRBV6-3	NA	TRBJ2-3	CASIPGAGQSDTQYF
TRBV5-8	NA	TRBJ1-1	CASSSPGGTEAFF
TRBV4-3	NA	TRBJ2-6	CASSAQGTGANVLTF
TRBV7-9	TRBD1	TRBJ1-1	CASSPGTGDIRTEAFF
TRBV6-2/TRBV6-3	TRBD1	TRBJ1-1	CASSRQGWNTEAFF
TRBV5-6	NA	TRBJ1-2	CASSRGVGFDGYTF
TRBV5-1	NA	TRBJ2-1	CASSLEGSSYNEQFF